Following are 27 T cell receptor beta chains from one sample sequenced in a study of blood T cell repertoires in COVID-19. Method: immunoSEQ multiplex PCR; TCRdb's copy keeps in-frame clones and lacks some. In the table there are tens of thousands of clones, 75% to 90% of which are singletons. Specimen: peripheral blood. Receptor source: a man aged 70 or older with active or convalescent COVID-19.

CDR3 residues: CASTRASGGEETQYF. The DNA for the CDR3 is TGCGCCAGCACGCGGGCCAGCGGGGGAGAAGAGACCCAGTACTTC. This rearrangement joins TRBV4-1 to TRBJ2-5; 8 bases match TRBD2. CDR1 and CDR2 (germline): MGHRA, YSYEKL. The CDR3 totals 15 residues. With 7 bases clipped from V and 3 bases from J, the junction kept 10 bases outside the gene matches.

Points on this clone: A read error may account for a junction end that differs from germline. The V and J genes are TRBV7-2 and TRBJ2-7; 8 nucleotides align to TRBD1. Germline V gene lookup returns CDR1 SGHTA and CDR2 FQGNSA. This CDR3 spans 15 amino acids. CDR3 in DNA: TGTGCCAGCAGCTTTTACGGGACAGGACAGACCCGGCAGCACTTC. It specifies CASSFYGTGQTRQHF.

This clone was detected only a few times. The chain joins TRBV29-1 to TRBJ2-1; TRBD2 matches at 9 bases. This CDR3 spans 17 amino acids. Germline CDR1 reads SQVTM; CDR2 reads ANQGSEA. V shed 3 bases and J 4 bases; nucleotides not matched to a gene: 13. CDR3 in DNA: TGCAGCGTTGATTCTAGCGGGACTTACTATTTGTACAATGAGCAGTTCTTC. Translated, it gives CSVDSSGTYYLYNEQFF.

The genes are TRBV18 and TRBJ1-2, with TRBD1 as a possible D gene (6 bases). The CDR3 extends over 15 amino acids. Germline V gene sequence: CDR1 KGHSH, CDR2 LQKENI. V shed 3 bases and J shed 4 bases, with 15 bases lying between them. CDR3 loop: CASSPPGAGAYGYTF. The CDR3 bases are TGTGCCAGCTCACCTCCAGGAGCAGGGGCCTATGGCTACACCTTC.

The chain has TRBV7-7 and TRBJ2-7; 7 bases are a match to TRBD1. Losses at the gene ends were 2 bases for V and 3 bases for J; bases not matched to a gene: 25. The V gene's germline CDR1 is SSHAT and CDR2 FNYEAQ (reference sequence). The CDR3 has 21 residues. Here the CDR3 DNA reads TGTGCCAGCAGCTTACCTAAGTCCCGGGACAGCCCGGTACCTCCTGACTACGAGCAGTACTTC. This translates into CASSLPKSRDSPVPPDYEQYF.

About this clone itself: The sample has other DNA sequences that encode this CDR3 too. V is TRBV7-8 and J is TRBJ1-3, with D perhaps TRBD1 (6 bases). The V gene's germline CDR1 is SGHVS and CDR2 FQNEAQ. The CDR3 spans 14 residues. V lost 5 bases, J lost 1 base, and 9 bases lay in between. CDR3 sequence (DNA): TGTGCCAGCAGCCTAACAGGGTCTGGAAACACCATATATTTT. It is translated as CASSLTGSGNTIYF.

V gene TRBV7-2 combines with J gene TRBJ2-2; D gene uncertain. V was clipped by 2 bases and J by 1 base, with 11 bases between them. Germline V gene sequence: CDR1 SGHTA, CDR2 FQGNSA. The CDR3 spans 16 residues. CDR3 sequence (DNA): TGTGCCAGCAGCTTAAGATACAGACAGAACACCGGGGAGCTGTTTTTT. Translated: CASSLRYRQNTGELFF.

This CDR3 reads CASSDGTTYYEQYF. In nucleotides, the CDR3 is TGTGCCAGCAGCGATGGGACTACTTACTACGAGCAGTACTTC. This chain connects TRBV9 to TRBJ2-7, with 7 bases that match TRBD2. This CDR3 is 14 amino acids long. Germline loops: CDR1 SGDLS, CDR2 YYNGEE. With V trimmed by 3 bases and J by 3 bases, 6 bases remained unmatched.

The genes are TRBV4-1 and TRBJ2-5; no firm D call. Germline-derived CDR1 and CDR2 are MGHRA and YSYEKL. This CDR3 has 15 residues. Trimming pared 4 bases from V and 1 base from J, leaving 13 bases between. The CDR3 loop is CASSPAQRGQETQYF. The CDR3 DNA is TGCGCCAGCAGCCCCGCCCAACGCGGCCAAGAGACCCAGTACTTC.

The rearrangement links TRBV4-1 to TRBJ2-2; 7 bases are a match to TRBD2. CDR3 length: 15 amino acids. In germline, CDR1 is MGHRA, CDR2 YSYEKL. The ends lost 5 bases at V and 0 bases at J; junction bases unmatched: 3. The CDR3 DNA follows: TGCGCCAGCAGCATTCTAGCGGCGAACACCGGGGAGCTGTTTTTT. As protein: CASSILAANTGELFF.

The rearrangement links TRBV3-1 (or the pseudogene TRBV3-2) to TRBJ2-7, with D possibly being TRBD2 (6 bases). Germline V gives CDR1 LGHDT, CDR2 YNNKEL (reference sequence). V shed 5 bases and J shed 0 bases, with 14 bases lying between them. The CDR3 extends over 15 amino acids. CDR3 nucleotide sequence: TGTGCCAGCAGCTCTATCCGGGGGTACTCCTACGAGCAGTACTTC. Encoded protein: CASSSIRGYSYEQYF.

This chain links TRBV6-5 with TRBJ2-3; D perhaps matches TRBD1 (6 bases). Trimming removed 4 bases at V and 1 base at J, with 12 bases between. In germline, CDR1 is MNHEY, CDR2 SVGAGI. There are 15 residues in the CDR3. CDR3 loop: CASSSTGFGTDTQYF. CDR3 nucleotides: TGTGCCAGCAGTTCCACAGGGTTTGGCACAGATACGCAGTATTTT.

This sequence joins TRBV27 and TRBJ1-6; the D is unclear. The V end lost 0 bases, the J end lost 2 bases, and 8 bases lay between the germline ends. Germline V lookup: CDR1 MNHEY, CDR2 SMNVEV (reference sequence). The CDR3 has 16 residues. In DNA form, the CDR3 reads TGTGCCAGCAGTTTATCCGTCGGAGCCTATAATTCACCCCTCCACTTT. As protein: CASSLSVGAYNSPLHF.

Here the CDR3 DNA reads TGTGCCACCAGTGATCCAGTTAACTCTGGAAACACCATATATTTT. Translated: CATSDPVNSGNTIYF. The rearrangement joins TRBV24-1 to TRBJ1-3, with D unresolved. The V end was cut by 3 bases, the J end by 0 bases, with 8 bases between. Germline CDR1 and CDR2: KGHDR and SFDVKD. The CDR3 has 15 residues.

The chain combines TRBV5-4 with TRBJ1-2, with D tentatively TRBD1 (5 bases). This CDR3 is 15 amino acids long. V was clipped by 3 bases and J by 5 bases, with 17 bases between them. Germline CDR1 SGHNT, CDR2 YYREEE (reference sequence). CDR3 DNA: TGTGCCAGCAGCTCGGGACGGGAGAGCTTTTATGGCTACACCTTC. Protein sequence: CASSSGRESFYGYTF.

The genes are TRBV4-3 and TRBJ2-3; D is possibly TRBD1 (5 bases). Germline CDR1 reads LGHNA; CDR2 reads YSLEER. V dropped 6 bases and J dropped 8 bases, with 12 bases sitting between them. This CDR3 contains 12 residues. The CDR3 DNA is TGCGCCAGCAGTCGCGACAGAGCTACGCAGTATTTT. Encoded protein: CASSRDRATQYF.

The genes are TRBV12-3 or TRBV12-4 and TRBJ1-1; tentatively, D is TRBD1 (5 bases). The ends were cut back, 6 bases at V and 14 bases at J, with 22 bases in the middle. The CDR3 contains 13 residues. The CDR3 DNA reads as TGTGCCAGCAGCGCCTACCCAACGACACAGGAGTTCTTT. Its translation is CASSAYPTTQEFF.

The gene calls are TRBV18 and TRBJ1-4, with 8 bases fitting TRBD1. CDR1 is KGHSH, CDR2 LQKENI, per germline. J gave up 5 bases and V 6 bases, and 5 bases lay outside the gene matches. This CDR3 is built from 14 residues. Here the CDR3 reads CASSVRQGNEKLFF. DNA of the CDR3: TGTGCCAGCTCTGTCCGACAGGGGAATGAAAAACTGTTTTTT.

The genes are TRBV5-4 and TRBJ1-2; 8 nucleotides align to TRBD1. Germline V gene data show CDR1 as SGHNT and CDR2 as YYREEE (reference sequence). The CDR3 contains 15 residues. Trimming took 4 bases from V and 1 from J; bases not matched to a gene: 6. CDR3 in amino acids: CASSMDRVINYGYTF. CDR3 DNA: TGTGCCAGCAGCATGGACAGGGTTATTAACTATGGCTACACCTTC.

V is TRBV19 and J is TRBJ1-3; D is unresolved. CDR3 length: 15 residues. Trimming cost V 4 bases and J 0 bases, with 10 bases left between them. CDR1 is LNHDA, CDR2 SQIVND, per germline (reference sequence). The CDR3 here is CASSTRLSSGNTIYF. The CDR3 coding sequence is TGTGCCAGTAGTACCAGACTGAGCTCTGGAAACACCATATATTTT. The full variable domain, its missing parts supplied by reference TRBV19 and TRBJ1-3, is DGGITQSPKYLFRKEGQNVTLSCEQNLNHDAMYWYRQDPGQGLRLIYYSQIVNDFQKGDIAEGYSVSREKKESFPLTVTSAQKNPTAFYLCASSTRLSSGNTIYFGEGSWLTVV.

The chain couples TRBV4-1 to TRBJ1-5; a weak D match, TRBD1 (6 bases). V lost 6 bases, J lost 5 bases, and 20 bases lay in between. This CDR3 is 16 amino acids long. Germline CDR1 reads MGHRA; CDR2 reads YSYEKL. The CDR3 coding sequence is TGCGCCAGCAGTCGATACGGGGGGGCCGGGGATCAGCCCCAGCATTTT. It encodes CASSRYGGAGDQPQHF.

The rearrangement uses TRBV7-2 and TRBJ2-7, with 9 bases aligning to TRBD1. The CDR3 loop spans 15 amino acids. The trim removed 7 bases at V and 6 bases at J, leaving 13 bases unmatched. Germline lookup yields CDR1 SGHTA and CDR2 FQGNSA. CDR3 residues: CASNPSRDREGEQYF. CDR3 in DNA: TGTGCCAGCAATCCGAGCCGGGACAGGGAAGGCGAGCAGTACTTC.

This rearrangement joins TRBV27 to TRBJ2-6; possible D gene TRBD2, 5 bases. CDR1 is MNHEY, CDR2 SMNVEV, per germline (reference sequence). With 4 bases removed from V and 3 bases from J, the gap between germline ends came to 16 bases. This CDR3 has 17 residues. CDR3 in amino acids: CASSSLDGIRGANVLTF. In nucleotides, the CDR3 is TGTGCCAGCAGTTCCTTGGACGGGATTCGTGGGGCCAACGTCCTGACTTTC.

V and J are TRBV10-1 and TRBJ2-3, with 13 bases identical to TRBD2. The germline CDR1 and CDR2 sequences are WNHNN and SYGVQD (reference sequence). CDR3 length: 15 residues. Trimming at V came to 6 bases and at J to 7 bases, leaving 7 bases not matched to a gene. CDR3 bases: TGCGCCAGCAGCTCCACTAGCGGGGGGGCTAATACGCAGTATTTT. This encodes CASSSTSGGANTQYF.

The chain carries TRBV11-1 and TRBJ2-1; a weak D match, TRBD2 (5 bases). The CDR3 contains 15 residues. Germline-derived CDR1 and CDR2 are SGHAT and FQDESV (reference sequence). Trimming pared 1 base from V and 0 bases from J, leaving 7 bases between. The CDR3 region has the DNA TGTGCCAGCAGCTTAGAAGGGAGCTCCTACAATGAGCAGTTCTTC. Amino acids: CASSLEGSSYNEQFF.

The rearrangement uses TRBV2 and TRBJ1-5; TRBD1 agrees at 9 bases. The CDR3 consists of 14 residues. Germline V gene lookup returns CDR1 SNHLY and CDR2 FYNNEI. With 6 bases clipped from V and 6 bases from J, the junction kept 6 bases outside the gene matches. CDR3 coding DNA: TGTGCCAGCAGCCCGACAGGGGGTGGTCAGCCCCAGCATTTT. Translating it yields CASSPTGGGQPQHF.

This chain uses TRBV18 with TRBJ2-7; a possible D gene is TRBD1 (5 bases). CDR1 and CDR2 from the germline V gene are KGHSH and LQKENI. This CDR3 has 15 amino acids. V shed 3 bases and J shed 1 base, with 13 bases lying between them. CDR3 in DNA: TGTGCCAGCTCACCGGCACAGGTCATATCCTACGAGCAGTACTTC. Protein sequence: CASSPAQVISYEQYF. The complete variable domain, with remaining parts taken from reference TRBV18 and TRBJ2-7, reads NAGVMQNPRHLVRRRGQEARLRCSPMKGHSHVYWYRQLPEEGLKFMVYLQKENIIDESGMPKERFSAEFPKEGPSILRIQQVVRGDSAAYFCASSPAQVISYEQYFGPGTRLTVT.